This TCR beta chain stems from a study of regulatory T cells in long-lasting Graves disease. Study observations and caveats: A greater number of public clonotypes (about 3,000) was shared by persistent patients than by new patients (about 890).

This sample's time point: newly diagnosed GD, antithyroid drugs for less than 3 months. Making the TCR library involved RNA that had been extracted from PBMCs. This clonotype was seen repeatedly, ten times or more. Its antigen is currently unknown. According to the study, TCR beta libraries were built with iRepertoire HTBI primers and CDR3-region Arm-PCR. One entry per CDR3 protein results from TCRdb running MiXCR on the multiplex PCR reads. Of about 350,000 distinct CDR3 sequences in the sample, 15% to 20% were seen once. This sample was shared with a second study, whose subject was T cells in Graves' hyperthyroidism and ophthalmopathy. Per that paper: The HTBI set primed first-round TCR CDR3 RT-PCR.

This clonotype was obtained from a woman aged 18-35 years with Graves disease. Sequenced here: peripheral blood mononuclear cells (PBMCs), sampled at new diagnosis, from a patient treated with antithyroid drugs.

CDR3 loop: CASSEFGSTDTQYF. The CDR3 bases are TGTGCCAGCAGTGAATTTGGCAGCACAGATACGCAGTATTTT. The chain carries TRBV6-1 and TRBJ2-3; D is unclear. The CDR3 is 14 residues long. Trimming took off 2 bases at V and 0 bases at J, with 6 bases between the two ends. Germline assignment: CDR1 MNHNS and CDR2 SASEGT.